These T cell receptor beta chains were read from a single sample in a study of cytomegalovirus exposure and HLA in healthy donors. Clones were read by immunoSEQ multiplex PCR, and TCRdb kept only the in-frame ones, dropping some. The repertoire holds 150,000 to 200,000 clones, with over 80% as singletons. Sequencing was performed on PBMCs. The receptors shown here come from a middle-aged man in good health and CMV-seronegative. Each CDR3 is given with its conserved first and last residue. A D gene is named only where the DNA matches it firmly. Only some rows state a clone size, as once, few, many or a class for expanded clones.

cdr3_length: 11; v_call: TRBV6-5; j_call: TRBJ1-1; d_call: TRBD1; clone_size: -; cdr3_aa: CASTGQGFAFF; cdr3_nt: TGTGCCAGCACCGGACAGGGATTTGCTTTCTTT
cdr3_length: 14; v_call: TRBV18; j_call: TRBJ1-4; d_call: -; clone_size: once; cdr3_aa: CASSTATTNEKLFF; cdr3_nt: TGTGCCAGCTCGACAGCTACAACTAATGAAAAACTGTTTTTT
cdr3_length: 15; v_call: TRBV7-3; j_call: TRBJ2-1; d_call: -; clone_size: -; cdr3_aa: CASSSRQKNYNEQFF; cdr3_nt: TGTGCCAGCAGCTCCCGACAGAAAAACTACAATGAGCAGTTCTTC
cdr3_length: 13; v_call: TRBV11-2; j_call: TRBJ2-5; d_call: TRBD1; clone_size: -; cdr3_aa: CASSDRVQETQYF; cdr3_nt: TGTGCCAGCAGCGACAGGGTGCAAGAGACCCAGTACTTC
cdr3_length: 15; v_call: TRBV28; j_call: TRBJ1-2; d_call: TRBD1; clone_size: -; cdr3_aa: CASSLMRDRTNGYTF; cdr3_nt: TGTGCCAGCAGTTTAATGCGGGACAGGACGAATGGCTACACCTTC
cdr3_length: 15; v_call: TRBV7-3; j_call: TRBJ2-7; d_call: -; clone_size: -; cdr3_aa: CASSSDGLLAYEQYF; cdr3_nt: TGTGCCAGCAGCTCCGACGGACTACTAGCCTACGAGCAGTACTTC
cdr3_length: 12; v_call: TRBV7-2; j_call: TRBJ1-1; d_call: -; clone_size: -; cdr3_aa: CASSLAGPEAFF; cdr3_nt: TGTGCCAGCAGCTTAGCGGGCCCTGAAGCTTTCTTT
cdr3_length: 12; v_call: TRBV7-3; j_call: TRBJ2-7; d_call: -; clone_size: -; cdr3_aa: CASSLPGYEQYF; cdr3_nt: TGTGCCAGCAGCTTACCAGGCTACGAGCAGTACTTC
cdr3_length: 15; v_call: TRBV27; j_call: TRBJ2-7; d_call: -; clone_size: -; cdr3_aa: CASSLRYRAGHEQYF; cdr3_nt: TGTGCCAGCTCCCTCCGGTACAGGGCCGGCCACGAGCAGTACTTC
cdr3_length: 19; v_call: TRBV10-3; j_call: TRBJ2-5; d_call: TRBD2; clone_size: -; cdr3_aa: CAISESVGLKTSKQETQYF; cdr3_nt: TGTGCCATCAGTGAGTCCGTGGGACTAAAAACCTCCAAACAAGAGACCCAGTACTTC
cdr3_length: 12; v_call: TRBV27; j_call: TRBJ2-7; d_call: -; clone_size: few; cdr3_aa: CASSPGLYEQYF; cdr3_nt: TGTGCCAGCAGCCCCGGTCTATACGAGCAGTACTTC
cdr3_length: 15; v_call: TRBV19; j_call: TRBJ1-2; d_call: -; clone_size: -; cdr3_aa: CASSIGRGSDYGYTF; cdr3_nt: TGTGCCAGTAGTATAGGCAGGGGCTCGGACTATGGCTACACCTTC
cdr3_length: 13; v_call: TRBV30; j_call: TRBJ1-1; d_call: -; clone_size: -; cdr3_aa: CARLQGSGTEAFF; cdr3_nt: TGTGCCAGATTACAGGGTTCGGGGACTGAAGCTTTCTTT
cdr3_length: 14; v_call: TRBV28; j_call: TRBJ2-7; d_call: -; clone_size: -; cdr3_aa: CASTLGGSSYEQYF; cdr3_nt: TGTGCCAGCACCTTGGGAGGAAGCTCCTACGAGCAGTACTTC
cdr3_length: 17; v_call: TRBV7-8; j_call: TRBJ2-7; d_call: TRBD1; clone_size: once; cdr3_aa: CASSFNYDRVKSYEQYF; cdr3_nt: TGTGCCAGCAGCTTCAACTATGACAGGGTCAAATCCTACGAGCAGTACTTC
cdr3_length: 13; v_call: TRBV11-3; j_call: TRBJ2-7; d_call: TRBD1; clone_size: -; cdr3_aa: CASSYDRAREQYF; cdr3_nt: TGTGCCAGCAGCTACGACAGGGCCCGCGAGCAGTACTTC
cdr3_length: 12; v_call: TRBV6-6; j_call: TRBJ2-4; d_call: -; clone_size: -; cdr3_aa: CASSLLARGQYF; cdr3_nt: TGTGCCAGCAGTCTCCTAGCCCGAGGGCAGTACTTC
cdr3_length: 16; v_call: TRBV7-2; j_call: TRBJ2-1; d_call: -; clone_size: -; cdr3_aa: CASTQTRVGGTGEQFF; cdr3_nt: TGTGCCAGCACCCAAACGCGAGTGGGAGGAACGGGTGAGCAGTTCTTC
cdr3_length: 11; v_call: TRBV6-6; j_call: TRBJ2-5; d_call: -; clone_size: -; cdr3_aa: CASSASETQYF; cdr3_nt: TGTGCCAGCAGTGCGTCGGAGACCCAGTACTTC
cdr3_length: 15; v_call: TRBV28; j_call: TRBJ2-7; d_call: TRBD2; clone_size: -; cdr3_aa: CASSPTSGGSYEQYF; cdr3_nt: TGTGCCAGCAGTCCTACTAGCGGGGGATCCTACGAGCAGTACTTC
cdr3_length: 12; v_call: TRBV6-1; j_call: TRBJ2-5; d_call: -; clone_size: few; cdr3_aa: CASSAPRETQYF; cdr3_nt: TGTGCCAGCAGTGCCCCGCGAGAGACCCAGTACTTC
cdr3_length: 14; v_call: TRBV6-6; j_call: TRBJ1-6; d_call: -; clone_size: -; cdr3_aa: CASSFAGFYSPLHF; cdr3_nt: TGTGCCAGCAGTTTCGCAGGATTTTATTCACCCCTCCACTTT
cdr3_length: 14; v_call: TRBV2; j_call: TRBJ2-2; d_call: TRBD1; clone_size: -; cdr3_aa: CASRDRGRSGELFF; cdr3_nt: TGTGCCAGCCGGGACAGGGGGCGATCCGGGGAGCTGTTTTTT
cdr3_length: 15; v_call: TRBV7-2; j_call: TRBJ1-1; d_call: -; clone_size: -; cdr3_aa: CASSPPGNRITEAFF; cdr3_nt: TGTGCCAGCAGCCCCCCAGGGAATCGGATTACTGAAGCTTTCTTT
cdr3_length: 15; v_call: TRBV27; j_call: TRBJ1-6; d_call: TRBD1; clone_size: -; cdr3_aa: CASSLYRGKDSPLHF; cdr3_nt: TGTGCCAGCAGTTTATACAGGGGTAAGGACTCACCCCTCCACTTT
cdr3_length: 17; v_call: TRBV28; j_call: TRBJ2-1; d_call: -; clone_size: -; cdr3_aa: CASSLSLRGNRHHEQFF; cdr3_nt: TGTGCCAGCAGTTTATCCCTTCGCGGTAATCGCCATCATGAGCAGTTCTTC
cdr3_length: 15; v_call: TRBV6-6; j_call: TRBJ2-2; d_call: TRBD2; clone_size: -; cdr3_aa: CASRSRDYVTGELFF; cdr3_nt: TGTGCCAGCAGATCCCGGGACTATGTCACCGGGGAGCTGTTTTTT
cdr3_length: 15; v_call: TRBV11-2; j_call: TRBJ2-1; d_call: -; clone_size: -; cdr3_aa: CASSYGPGAYNEQFF; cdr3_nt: TGTGCCAGCAGCTATGGCCCGGGAGCCTACAATGAGCAGTTCTTC
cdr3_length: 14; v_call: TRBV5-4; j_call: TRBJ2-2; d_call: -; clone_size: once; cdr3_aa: CASSPREITGELFF; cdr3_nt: TGTGCCAGCAGCCCCCGGGAGATCACCGGGGAGCTGTTTTTT
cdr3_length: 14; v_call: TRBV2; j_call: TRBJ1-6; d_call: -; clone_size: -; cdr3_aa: CASSPGQVNSPLHF; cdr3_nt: TGTGCCAGCAGCCCGGGACAAGTTAATTCACCCCTCCACTTT
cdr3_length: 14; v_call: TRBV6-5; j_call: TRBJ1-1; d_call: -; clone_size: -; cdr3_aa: CASSSDRRDTEAFF; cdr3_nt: TGTGCCAGCAGCAGCGACAGAAGGGACACTGAAGCTTTCTTT
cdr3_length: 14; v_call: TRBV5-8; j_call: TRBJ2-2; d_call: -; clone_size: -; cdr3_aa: CASSFRRDTGELFF; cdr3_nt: TGTGCCAGCAGCTTTCGCAGGGACACCGGGGAGCTGTTTTTT
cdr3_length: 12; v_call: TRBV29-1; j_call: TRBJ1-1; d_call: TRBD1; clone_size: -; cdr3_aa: CSVDRGYTEAFF; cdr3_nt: TGCAGCGTGGACAGGGGATATACTGAAGCTTTCTTT
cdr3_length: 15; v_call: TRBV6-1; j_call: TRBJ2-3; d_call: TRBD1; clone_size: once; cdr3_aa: CASSGQGRGTDTQYF; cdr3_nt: TGTGCCAGCAGTGGACAGGGGCGCGGCACAGATACGCAGTATTTT
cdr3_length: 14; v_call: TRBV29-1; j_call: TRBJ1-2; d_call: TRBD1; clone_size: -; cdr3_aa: CSVSGQGEGYGYTF; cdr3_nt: TGCAGCGTTTCCGGACAGGGGGAAGGCTATGGCTACACCTTC
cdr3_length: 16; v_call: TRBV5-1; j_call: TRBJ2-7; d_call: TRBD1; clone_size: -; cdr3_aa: CASSDTPGQGPYEQYF; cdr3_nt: TGCGCCAGCAGCGATACGCCGGGACAGGGACCTTACGAGCAGTACTTC
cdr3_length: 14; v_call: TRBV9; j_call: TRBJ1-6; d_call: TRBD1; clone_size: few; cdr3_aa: CASSDRQGGSPLHF; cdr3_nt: TGTGCCAGCAGCGACCGACAGGGTGGTTCACCCCTCCACTTT
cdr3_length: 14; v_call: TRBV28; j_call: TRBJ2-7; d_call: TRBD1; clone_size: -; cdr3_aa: CASRLTGQGYEQYF; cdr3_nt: TGTGCCAGCAGGTTAACCGGACAGGGCTACGAGCAGTACTTC
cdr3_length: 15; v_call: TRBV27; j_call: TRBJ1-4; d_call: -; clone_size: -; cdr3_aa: CASSLLGATNEKLFF; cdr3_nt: TGTGCCAGCAGTTTATTAGGGGCAACTAATGAAAAACTGTTTTTT
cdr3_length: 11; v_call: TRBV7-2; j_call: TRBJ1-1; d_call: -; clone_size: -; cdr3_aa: CASSPYTEAFF; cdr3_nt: TGTGCCAGCAGCCCTTACACTGAAGCTTTCTTT
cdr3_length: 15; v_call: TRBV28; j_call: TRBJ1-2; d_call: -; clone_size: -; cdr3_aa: CASSPYPSGRWGYTF; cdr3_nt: TGTGCCAGCAGTCCTTATCCCTCGGGTCGTTGGGGCTACACCTTC
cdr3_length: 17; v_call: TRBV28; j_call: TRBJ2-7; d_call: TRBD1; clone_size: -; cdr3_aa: CASSLYVGQGSSYEQYF; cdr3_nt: TGTGCCAGCAGTTTATACGTCGGACAGGGGAGCTCCTACGAGCAGTACTTC
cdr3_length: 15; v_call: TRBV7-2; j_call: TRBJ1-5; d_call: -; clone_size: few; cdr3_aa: CASSHSGQNNQPQHF; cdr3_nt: TGTGCCAGCAGCCACAGCGGACAGAACAATCAGCCCCAGCATTTT
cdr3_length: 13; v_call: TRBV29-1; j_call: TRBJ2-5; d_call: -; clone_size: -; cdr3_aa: CSVDVAGAATQYF; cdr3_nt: TGCAGCGTTGACGTCGCAGGGGCAGCGACCCAGTACTTC
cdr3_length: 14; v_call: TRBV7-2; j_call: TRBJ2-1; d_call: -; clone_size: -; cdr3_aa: CASSSNRIRDEQFF; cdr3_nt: TGTGCCAGCAGCTCTAACAGGATTAGGGATGAGCAGTTCTTC
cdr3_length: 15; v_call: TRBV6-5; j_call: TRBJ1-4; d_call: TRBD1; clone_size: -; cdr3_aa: CASNRAGTANEKLFF; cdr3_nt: TGTGCCAGCAATCGCGCGGGGACAGCTAATGAAAAACTGTTTTTT